What follows is one TCR beta chain and its context. These data are taken from a study of cytomegalovirus exposure and HLA in healthy donors. Study-wide background: A previous analysis identified about 110 million unique TCR beta sequences derived from roughly 180 million T cells.

The CDR3 totals 14 residues. Trimming left V 1 base short and J 5 bases short, with 11 bases between. Germline V gene lookup returns CDR1 SGHVS and CDR2 FQNEAQ. The donors (healthy individuals) were bone marrow donors. PCR involved 60 Vbeta and 13 Jbeta primers. Only in-frame clones appear in the TCRdb table, and some are missing; sequencing was by immunoSEQ multiplex PCR. Of some 130,000 clones in the sample, 60% to 80% were seen once. The TCR was taken from a man aged 25 to 40 in good health and CMV-seronegative. The chain combines TRBV7-8 with TRBJ2-5; D may be TRBD2 (6 bases). Sample: PBMCs. DNA for the CDR3: TGTGCCAGCAGCTTAGAAGAAGGGAGGGAGACCCAGTACTTC. This encodes CASSLEEGRETQYF. Supplemented by reference TRBV7-8 and TRBJ2-5, the full variable domain reads GAGVSQSPRYKVAKRGQDVALRCDPISGHVSLFWYQQALGQGPEFLTYFQNEAQLDKSGLPSDRFFAERPEGSVSTLKIQRTQQEDSAVYLCASSLEEGRETQYFGPGTRLLVL.